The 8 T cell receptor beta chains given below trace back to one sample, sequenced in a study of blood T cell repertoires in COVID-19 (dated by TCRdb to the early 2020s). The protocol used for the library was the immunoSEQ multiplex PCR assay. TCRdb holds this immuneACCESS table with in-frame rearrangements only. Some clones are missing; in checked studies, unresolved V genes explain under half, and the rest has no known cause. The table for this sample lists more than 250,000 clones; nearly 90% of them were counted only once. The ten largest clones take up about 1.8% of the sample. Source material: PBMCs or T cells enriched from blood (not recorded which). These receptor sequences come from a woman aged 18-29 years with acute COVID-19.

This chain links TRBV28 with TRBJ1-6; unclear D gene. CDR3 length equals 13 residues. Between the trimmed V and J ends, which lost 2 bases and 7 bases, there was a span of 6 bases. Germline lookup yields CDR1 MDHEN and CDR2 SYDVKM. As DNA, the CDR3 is TGTGCCAGCAGTTTACCTATCAATTCACCCCTCCACTTT. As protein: CASSLPINSPLHF.

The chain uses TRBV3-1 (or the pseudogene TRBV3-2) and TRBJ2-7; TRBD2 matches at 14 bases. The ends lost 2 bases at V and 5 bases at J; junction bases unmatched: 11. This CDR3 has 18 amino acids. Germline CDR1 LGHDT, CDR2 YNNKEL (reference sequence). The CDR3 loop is CASSQSFSWTSGRNEQYF. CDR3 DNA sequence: TGTGCCAGCAGCCAATCGTTTTCTTGGACTAGCGGGAGGAACGAGCAGTACTTC.

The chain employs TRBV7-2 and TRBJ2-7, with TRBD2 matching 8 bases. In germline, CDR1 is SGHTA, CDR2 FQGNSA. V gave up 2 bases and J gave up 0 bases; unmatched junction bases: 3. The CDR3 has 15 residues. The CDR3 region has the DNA TGTGCCAGCAGCTTAATGGGACTAGGCTCCTACGAGCAGTACTTC. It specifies CASSLMGLGSYEQYF.

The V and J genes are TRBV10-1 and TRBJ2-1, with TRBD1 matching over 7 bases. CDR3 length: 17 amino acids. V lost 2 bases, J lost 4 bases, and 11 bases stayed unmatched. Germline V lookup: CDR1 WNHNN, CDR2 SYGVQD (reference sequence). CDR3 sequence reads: CASSETLGTAPYNEQFF. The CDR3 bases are TGCGCCAGCAGTGAGACACTCGGGACAGCCCCATACAATGAGCAGTTCTTC.

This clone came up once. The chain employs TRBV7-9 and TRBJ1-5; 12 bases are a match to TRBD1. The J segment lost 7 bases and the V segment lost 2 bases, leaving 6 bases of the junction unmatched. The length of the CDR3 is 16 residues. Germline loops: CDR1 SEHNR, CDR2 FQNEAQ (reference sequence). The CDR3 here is CASSLQGTGGLQPQHF. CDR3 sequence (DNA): TGTGCCAGCAGCTTACAGGGGACAGGGGGCTTGCAGCCCCAGCATTTT.

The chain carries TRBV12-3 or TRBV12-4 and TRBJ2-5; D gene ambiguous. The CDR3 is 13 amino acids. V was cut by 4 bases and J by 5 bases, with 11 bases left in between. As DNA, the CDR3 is TGTGCCAGCAGTTCCTTTTACGGGGAGACCCAGTACTTC. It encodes CASSSFYGETQYF.

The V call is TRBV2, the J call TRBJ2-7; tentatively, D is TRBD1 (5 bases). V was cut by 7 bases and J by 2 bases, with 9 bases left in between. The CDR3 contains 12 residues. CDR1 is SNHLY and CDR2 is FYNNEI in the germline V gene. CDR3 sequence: CASTQGAYEQYF. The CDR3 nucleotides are TGTGCCAGCACGCAGGGCGCCTACGAGCAGTACTTC.

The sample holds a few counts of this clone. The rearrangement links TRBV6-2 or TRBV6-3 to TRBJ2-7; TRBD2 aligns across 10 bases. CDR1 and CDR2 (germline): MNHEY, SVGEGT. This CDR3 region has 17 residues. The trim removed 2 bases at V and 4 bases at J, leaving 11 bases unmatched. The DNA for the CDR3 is TGTGCCAGCAGTTACCCCAGCCCGGGACTAGCGAGTTACGAGCAGTACTTC. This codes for CASSYPSPGLASYEQYF.